This T cell receptor beta chain comes out of a study of radiation and T cells in renal cell carcinoma. The method was immunoSEQ multiplex PCR; TCRdb's version includes in-frame clones alone and lacks a portion of them. The table lists about 170,000 clones, roughly 90% of them singletons. Specified time point: blood 4 weeks post-SBRT, at nephrectomy. Treatment here: 15 Gy SBRT to primary tumor, nephrectomy 4 weeks later. CDR3 length: 20 residues. The specimen was blood, collected from a patient whose treatment included radiotherapy and nephrectomy. This TCR came from a woman aged 45-59 years with renal cell carcinoma. V is TRBV12-1 and J is TRBJ2-3. TRBV12-1 is flagged as a pseudogene. CDR3 amino acids: CASSARPRIRGRGSTDTQYF. The CDR3 region has the DNA TGTGCCAGCAGCGCAAGACCAAGAATACGGGGGCGGGGAAGCACAGATACGCAGTATTTT.